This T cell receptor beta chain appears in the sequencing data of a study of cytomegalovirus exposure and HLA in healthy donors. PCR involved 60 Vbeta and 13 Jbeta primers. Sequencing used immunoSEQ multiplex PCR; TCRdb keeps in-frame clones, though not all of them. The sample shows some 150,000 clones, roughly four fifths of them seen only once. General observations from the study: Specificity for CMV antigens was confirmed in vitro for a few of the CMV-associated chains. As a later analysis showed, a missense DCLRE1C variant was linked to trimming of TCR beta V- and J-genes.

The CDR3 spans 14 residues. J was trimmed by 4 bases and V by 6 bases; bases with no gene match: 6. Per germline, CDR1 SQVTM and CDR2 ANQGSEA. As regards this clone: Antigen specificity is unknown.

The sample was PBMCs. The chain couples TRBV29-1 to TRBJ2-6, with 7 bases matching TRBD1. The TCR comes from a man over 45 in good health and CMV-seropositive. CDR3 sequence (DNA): TGCAGCGTGGCCACAGGGGAAGGGGCCAACGTCCTGACTTTC. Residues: CSVATGEGANVLTF. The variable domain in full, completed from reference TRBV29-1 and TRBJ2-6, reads SAVISQKPSRDICQRGTSLTIQCQVDSQVTMMFWYRQQPGQSLTLIATANQGSEATYESGFVIDKFPISRPNLTFSTLTVSNMSPEDSSIYLCSVATGEGANVLTFGAGSRLTVL.